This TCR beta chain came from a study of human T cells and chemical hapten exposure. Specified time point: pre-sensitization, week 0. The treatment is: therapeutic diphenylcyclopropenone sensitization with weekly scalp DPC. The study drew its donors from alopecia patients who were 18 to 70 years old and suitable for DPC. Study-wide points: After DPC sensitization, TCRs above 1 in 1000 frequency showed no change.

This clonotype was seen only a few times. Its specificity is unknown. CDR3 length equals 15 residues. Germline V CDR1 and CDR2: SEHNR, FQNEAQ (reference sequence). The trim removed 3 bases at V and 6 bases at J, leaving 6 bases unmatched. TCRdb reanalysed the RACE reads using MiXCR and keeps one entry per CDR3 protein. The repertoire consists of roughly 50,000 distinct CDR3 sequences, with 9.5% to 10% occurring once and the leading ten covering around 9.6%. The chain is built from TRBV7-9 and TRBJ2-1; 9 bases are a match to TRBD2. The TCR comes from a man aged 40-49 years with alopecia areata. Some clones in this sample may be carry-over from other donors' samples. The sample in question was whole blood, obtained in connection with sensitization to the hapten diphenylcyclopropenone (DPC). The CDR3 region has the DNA TGTGCCAGCAGCTTCGCGGGAGGGATAGGCAATGAGCAGTTCTTC. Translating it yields CASSFAGGIGNEQFF.